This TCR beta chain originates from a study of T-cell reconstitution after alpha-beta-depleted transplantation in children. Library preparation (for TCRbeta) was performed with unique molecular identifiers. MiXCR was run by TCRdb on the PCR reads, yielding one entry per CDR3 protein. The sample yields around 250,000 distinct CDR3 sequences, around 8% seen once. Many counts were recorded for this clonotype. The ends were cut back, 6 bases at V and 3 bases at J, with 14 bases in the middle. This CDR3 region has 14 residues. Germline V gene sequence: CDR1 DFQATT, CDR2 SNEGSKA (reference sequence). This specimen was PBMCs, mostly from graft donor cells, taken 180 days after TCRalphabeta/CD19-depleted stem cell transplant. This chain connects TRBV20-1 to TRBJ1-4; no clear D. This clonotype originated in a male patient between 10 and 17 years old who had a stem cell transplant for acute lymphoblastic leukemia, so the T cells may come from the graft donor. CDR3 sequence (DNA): TGCAGTGCCCTTGGGCCCTCTCCTAATGAAAAACTGTTTTTT. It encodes CSALGPSPNEKLFF.